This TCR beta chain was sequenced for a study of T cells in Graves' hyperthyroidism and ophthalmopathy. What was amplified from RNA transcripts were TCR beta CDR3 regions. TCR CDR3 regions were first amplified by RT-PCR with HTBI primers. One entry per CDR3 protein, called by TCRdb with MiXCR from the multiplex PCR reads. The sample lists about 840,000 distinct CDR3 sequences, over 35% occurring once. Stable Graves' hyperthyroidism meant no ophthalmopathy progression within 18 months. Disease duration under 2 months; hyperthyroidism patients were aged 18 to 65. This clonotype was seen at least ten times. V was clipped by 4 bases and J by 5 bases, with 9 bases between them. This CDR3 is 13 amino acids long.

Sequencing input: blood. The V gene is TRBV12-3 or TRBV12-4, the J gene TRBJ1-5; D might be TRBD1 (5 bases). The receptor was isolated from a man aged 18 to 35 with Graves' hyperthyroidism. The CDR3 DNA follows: TGTGCCAGCAGTTACGTGGGGGATCAGCCCCAGCATTTT. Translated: CASSYVGDQPQHF.